This is a list of T cell receptor beta chains from one sample in a study of T cell clonotyping in hematopoietic cell transplantation. Assay used: immunoSEQ multiplex PCR; TCRdb lists only in-frame clones, some missing. Among more than 40,000 clones listed, around 85% were seen once. The input for sequencing was peripheral blood mononuclear cells, taken before stem cell transplant. The receptors here all came from a man aged 60-69 years with acute myeloid leukemia. Some clones in this sample may be carry-over from other donors' samples. Each CDR3 is given with its conserved first and last residue. D genes are given only for firm matches. Clone size is not always given. Where it is, it says once, few, many or a class for expanded clones.

>TRBD1|-|TRBJ1-1|TRBV5-1
TGCGCCAGCAGCGTTGACAGGGTCACTGAAGCTTTCTTT
CASSVDRVTEAFF
>TRBD2|-|TRBJ2-7|TRBV11-3
TGTGCCAGCAGCTTAGAACCTGCGGGGGGCGAGCAGTACTTC
CASSLEPAGGEQYF
>TRBD2|-|TRBJ2-1|TRBV6-1
TGTGCCAGCAGTGAAGCGAGCGGGGGGCGGTACAATGAGCAGTTCTTC
CASSEASGGRYNEQFF
>-|-|TRBJ2-3|TRBV2
TGTGCCAGCAGTGTAGAAAGCACAGATACGCAGTATTTT
CASSVESTDTQYF
>-|-|TRBJ2-7|TRBV28
TGTGCCAGCTTCGCGGGTCACTCCTACGAGCAGTACTTC
CASFAGHSYEQYF
>TRBD1|once|TRBJ2-7|TRBV28
TGTGCCAGCAGCTTAGGGGACAGGGCATCCTACGAGCAGTACTTC
CASSLGDRASYEQYF
>-|-|TRBJ1-2|TRBV2
TGTGCCAGCAGTGCCGAGTATGGCTACACCTTC
CASSAEYGYTF
>-|-|TRBJ2-5|TRBV6-1
TGTGCCAGCAGTTATTATGTAGAGACCCAGTACTTC
CASSYYVETQYF
>-|-|TRBJ2-7|TRBV19
TGTGCCAGTAGTATCTCCACGCTGCGGGAGCAGTACTTC
CASSISTLREQYF
>-|-|TRBJ2-2|TRBV4-3
TGCGCCAGCAGCCAAGAGAACGGGGCGGCCGGGGAGCTGTTTTTT
CASSQENGAAGELFF
>-|-|TRBJ1-5|TRBV2
TGTGCCAGCAGATTTGCAGGAAATAGCAATCAGCCCCAGCATTTT
CASRFAGNSNQPQHF
>TRBD2|-|TRBJ2-3|TRBV7-2
TGTGCCAGCAGCCGGGAGGGTGCTAGCGGGGGGGCGTGGGATACGCAGTATTTT
CASSREGASGGAWDTQYF
>-|-|TRBJ1-2|TRBV9
TGTGCCAGCAGCGCATCAGGGTCTTCTGGCTACACCTTC
CASSASGSSGYTF
>-|-|TRBJ2-7|TRBV19
TGTGCCAGTAGTATCGTTGGACAACGGGGCCCCTACGAGCAGTACTTC
CASSIVGQRGPYEQYF
>TRBD1|-|TRBJ2-1|TRBV2
TGTGCCAGCAGAACCGGGACAGGAAGCTACAATGAGCAGTTCTTC
CASRTGTGSYNEQFF
>-|few|TRBJ1-6|TRBV11-2
TGTGCCAGCAGCTCCTTGGACAATTCTAATTCACCCCTCCACTTT
CASSSLDNSNSPLHF
>-|-|TRBJ1-2|TRBV7-8
TGTGCCGGTCGGTCAGCTAACTATGGCTACACCTTC
CAGRSANYGYTF
>-|-|TRBJ1-2|TRBV11-2
TGTGCCAGCAGCGAGACGGACCTTAACTATGGCTACACCTTC
CASSETDLNYGYTF
>-|-|TRBJ1-5|TRBV11-2
TGTGCCAGCAGCTTGGAGCTGGGGGGCAATCAGCCCCAGCATTTT
CASSLELGGNQPQHF
>TRBD1|-|TRBJ1-2|TRBV10-3
TGTGCCATCAGTGGGGGACAGGGAGAACCTGGCTACACCTTC
CAISGGQGEPGYTF
>TRBD1|once|TRBJ1-1|TRBV19
TGTGCCAGTAGTATTGGGGGGACAGGGCACACTGAAGCTTTCTTT
CASSIGGTGHTEAFF
>TRBD1|-|TRBJ1-5|TRBV7-2
TGTGCCAGCAGCCAGGGACAGGGTAATCAGCCCCAGCATTTT
CASSQGQGNQPQHF
>TRBD2|few|TRBJ2-3|TRBV2
TGTGCCAGCAGGGGACTAGCGGGGACGCAGTATTTT
CASRGLAGTQYF
>-|-|TRBJ2-5|TRBV7-2
TGTGCCAGCAGCTTAGCGGTGGCGTACGAGACCCAGTACTTC
CASSLAVAYETQYF
>TRBD1|-|TRBJ1-2|TRBV30
TGTGCCTCTGACAGGGGAGGAAATGGCTACACCTTC
CASDRGGNGYTF
>-|-|TRBJ1-3|TRBV28
TGTGCCAGCAGTTTCTTAGGAGGAAACACCATATATTTT
CASSFLGGNTIYF
>-|few|TRBJ2-6|TRBV19
TGTGCCAGTAGCGGAGGGACCTCTGGGGCCAACGTCCTGACTTTC
CASSGGTSGANVLTF
>TRBD1|-|TRBJ1-2|TRBV25-1
TGTGCCAGCAGTAAGGGGGCGCAGGGGCCGTCTGGCTACACCTTC
CASSKGAQGPSGYTF
>-|-|TRBJ1-1|TRBV19
TGTGCCAGTAGCCGGGAGCGGCTCCCGAACACTGAAGCTTTCTTT
CASSRERLPNTEAFF
>-|-|TRBJ1-6|TRBV6-1
TGTGCCAGCAGTGAACGGGAATGGACGAGCTCCTATAATTCACCCCTCCACTTT
CASSEREWTSSYNSPLHF
>TRBD1|few|TRBJ2-1|TRBV7-3
TGTGCCAGCAGCACAGGACAGGTTAAGAGTGAGCAGTTCTTC
CASSTGQVKSEQFF
>-|once|TRBJ1-2|TRBV27
TGTGCCAGCAGTAATCCGGGACACGACCTCTATGGCTACACCTTC
CASSNPGHDLYGYTF
>-|-|TRBJ1-4|TRBV20-1
TGCAGTGTCCCGTATGGTGAAAAACTGTTTTTT
CSVPYGEKLFF
>-|-|TRBJ1-1|TRBV5-8
TGTGCCAGCAGCTGGAGGGAAGCCGGGACTGAAGCTTTCTTT
CASSWREAGTEAFF
>TRBD1|-|TRBJ2-7|TRBV30
TGTGCCTGGACCCCGGACAGGGGGCTTTTCGAGCAGTACTTC
CAWTPDRGLFEQYF
>-|-|TRBJ1-2|TRBV5-6
TGTGCCAGCAGCTTAAGGGCAGCTTATGGCTACACCTTC
CASSLRAAYGYTF
>TRBD1|-|TRBJ1-5|TRBV28
TGTGCCAGCAGCGATAACCGGGACAGCAACCTCTCAGCAGGAAATCAGCCCCAGCATTTT
CASSDNRDSNLSAGNQPQHF
>-|once|TRBJ2-3|TRBV27
TGTGCCTCCAAGGAACTGGGGAGCACAGATACGCAGTATTTT
CASKELGSTDTQYF
>-|-|TRBJ1-6|TRBV15
TGTGCCACCAGGCGGGATTTTGGTAATTCACCCCTCCACTTT
CATRRDFGNSPLHF
>-|-|TRBJ1-2|TRBV6-1
TGTGCCAGCAGGACACCAGCTAACTATGGCTACACCTTC
CASRTPANYGYTF
>-|-|TRBJ1-6|TRBV6-1
TGTTCCACGACCCGGGACGGTAATTCACCCCTCCACTTT
CSTTRDGNSPLHF
>TRBD1|-|TRBJ1-1|TRBV7-2
TGTGCCAGCAGCCCTTTGGACAGGGGTAACACTGAAGCTTTCTTT
CASSPLDRGNTEAFF
>-|-|TRBJ1-1|TRBV6-4
TGTGCCAGCAGTGACTCGAACAGGAACACTGAAGCTTTCTTT
CASSDSNRNTEAFF
>TRBD1|-|TRBJ1-2|TRBV6-5
TGTGCCACCACACCCGCGGACAGGCACTATGGCTACACCTTC
CATTPADRHYGYTF
>TRBD1|-|TRBJ2-7|TRBV2
TGTGCCAGCAGTGAAGCGCGGGGACAGGGAGTCCTCCTACGAGAGTACTTC
CASSEARGQGVLLREYF
>TRBD1|-|TRBJ2-7|TRBV6-6
TGTGCCAGCACTAGGGGACAGGCCCCCTACGAGCAGTACTTC
CASTRGQAPYEQYF
>-|-|TRBJ1-5|TRBV11-2
TGTGCCAGCAGCTTTGACAGAGATCGTCAGCCCCAGCATTTT
CASSFDRDRQPQHF
>-|-|TRBJ2-3|TRBV7-3
TGCGCCAGCAGCTTAGGCACGAGCACAGATACGCAGTATTTT
CASSLGTSTDTQYF
>-|-|TRBJ1-3|TRBV6-1
TGTGCCAGCAGTGAAAAGGAACAGGGTGGAGACACCATATATTTT
CASSEKEQGGDTIYF
>TRBD1|few|TRBJ1-1|TRBV30
TGTGCCTCCCGGACAGGCGCAAACACTGAAGCTTTCTTT
CASRTGANTEAFF